The subject of this entry is one T cell receptor beta chain. Its antigen is currently unknown. This entry belongs to a study of CXCR3-negative and CXCR3-positive naive CD8 T cells. Study observations and caveats: Cryopreservation partially lowered CXCR3 expression, so most assays used fresh PBMCs. Within a donor, both naive subsets shared TRBV-TRBJ usage, unlike memory cells. Diversity was high in both naive subsets and much lower in memory cells.

The CDR3 covers 13 residues. Germline CDR1 is MNHNY and CDR2 is SVGAGI (reference sequence). Through 5' RACE with UMI labels, the TRB cDNA libraries were prepared. TCRdb re-called the 5' RACE reads and catalogs CDR3 proteins one per entry, DNA excluded. This listing includes tens of thousands of distinct CDR3 sequences. The sequence came from a human donor in good health. Some clones in this sample may be carry-over from other donors' samples. The V and J genes are TRBV6-6 and TRBJ2-1; TCRdb calls TRBD2, which cannot be checked without DNA. The specimen was memory CD8+ T cells from blood. The CDR3 is CASSLREYNEQFF.